This TCR beta chain emerged from a study of shared clonotypes between healthy human individuals. Overall study results and limits: Clonotypes shared by all four sorted-subset donors had higher generation probabilities than non-shared clonotypes.

It was about 190 ng DNA, about 30,000 T cell genomes, that sorted-subset replicate PCRs used. Data came from immunoSEQ multiplex PCR; TCRdb stores just in-frame clones and leaves some out. The sample has some 980,000 clones, roughly 72% seen once. V lost 1 base to trimming and J lost 2 bases; unmatched junction nucleotides: 7. Germline V lookup: CDR1 SEHNR, CDR2 FQNEAQ (reference sequence). This CDR3 has 16 residues. Turning to this clone: Its target is not known.

The CD4+ fraction was divided into a CD45RA+ naive subset and a CD45RA-negative memory subset. Sequenced: memory CD4+ T cells sorted from blood. The sample's subset: CD45RA-negative fraction. The chain employs TRBV7-9 and TRBJ2-7, with 8 bases lining up with TRBD1. The source of this sequence is a man in his late teens or twenties in good health. The CDR3: CASSLGSGGLTYEQYF. In DNA, the CDR3 is TGTGCCAGCAGCTTAGGTTCAGGGGGCCTCACCTACGAGCAGTACTTC. Based on the CDR3 plus reference TRBV7-9 and TRBJ2-7, the full variable domain is DTGVSQNPRHKITKRGQNVTFRCDPISEHNRLYWYRQTLGQGPEFLTYFQNEAQLEKSRLLSDRFSAERPKGSFSTLEIQRTEQGDSAMYLCASSLGSGGLTYEQYFGPGTRLTVT.